This is a list of T cell receptor beta chains from one sample in a study of shared clonotypes between healthy human individuals. The assay was immunoSEQ multiplex PCR, and TCRdb's table has in-frame clones only and misses some. This sample has some 2.3 million clones, with over 85% found just once. The specimen was naive CD4+ T cells from PBMCs. These receptors were taken from a man younger than 30 in good health. Some clones in this sample may be carry-over from other donors' samples. Both conserved end residues are part of each CDR3. The D gene is left open where the match is weak. Clone size appears in some rows only: once, few, many, or a class for an expanded clone.

>TRBV4-3|TRBD1|NA|TRBJ1-4
CASSHETGRGEKLFF
TGCGCCAGCAGCCATGAGACAGGGCGGGGTGAAAAACTGTTTTTT
>TRBV28|NA|NA|TRBJ1-5
CASSRGTYQPQHF
TGTGCCAGCAGTCGGGGGACCTATCAGCCCCAGCATTTT
>TRBV5-4|TRBD2|NA|TRBJ2-1
CASSAGGGLYNEQFF
TGTGCCAGCAGCGCCGGGGGGGGGCTGTACAATGAGCAGTTCTTC
>TRBV15|NA|NA|TRBJ1-2
CATSRDRGRGYGYTF
TGTGCCACCAGCAGAGATAGGGGCAGGGGCTATGGCTACACCTTC
>TRBV4-2|NA|NA|TRBJ1-4
CASSHGQTNEKLFF
TGTGCCAGCAGCCACGGACAGACTAATGAAAAACTGTTTTTT
>TRBV19|TRBD1|NA|TRBJ1-2
CASTLDRGLGGYTF
TGTGCCAGTACCCTGGACAGGGGATTAGGCGGCTACACCTTC
>TRBV5-1|NA|NA|TRBJ1-1
CASSQGPTMNTEAFF
TGCGCCAGCAGCCAGGGACCTACTATGAACACTGAAGCTTTCTTT
>TRBV28|TRBD2|NA|TRBJ2-7
CASRPLAGAYEQYF
TGTGCCAGCAGGCCCTTAGCGGGTGCCTACGAGCAGTACTTC
>TRBV28|NA|NA|TRBJ2-7
CASSFHAGPTYEQYF
TGTGCCAGCAGTTTCCACGCCGGGCCTACCTACGAGCAGTACTTC
>TRBV10-3|NA|NA|TRBJ2-3
CAISEGGTDTQYF
TGTGCCATCAGCGAGGGGGGCACAGATACGCAGTATTTT
>TRBV9|NA|NA|TRBJ2-7
CASSVALGDPYEQYF
TGTGCCAGCAGCGTAGCACTAGGCGACCCCTACGAGCAGTACTTC
>TRBV4-1|TRBD1|NA|TRBJ1-4
CASSQTGFGEKLFF
TGCGCCAGCAGCCAGACAGGGTTTGGTGAAAAACTGTTTTTT
>TRBV7-8|NA|NA|TRBJ2-7
CASSPPGIGEQYF
TGTGCCAGCAGCCCACCGGGGATCGGCGAGCAGTACTTC
>TRBV19|NA|NA|TRBJ1-5
CASLSGAGQPQHF
TGTGCCAGTCTTTCAGGGGCTGGCCAGCCCCAGCATTTT
>TRBV5-8|TRBD1|NA|TRBJ2-5
CASSLGRDRGETQYF
TGTGCCAGCAGCTTGGGCCGGGACAGGGGGGAGACCCAGTACTTC
>TRBV4-1|NA|once|TRBJ1-1
CASSQDRGGTEAFF
TGCGCCAGCAGCCAAGACAGGGGCGGAACTGAAGCTTTCTTT
>TRBV5-6|NA|NA|TRBJ1-2
CASSFPASPNYGYTF
TGTGCCAGCAGCTTCCCGGCTAGTCCTAACTATGGCTACACCTTC
>TRBV6-5|NA|NA|TRBJ1-1
CASSYSGRNTEAFF
TGTGCCAGCAGTTACTCGGGCAGGAACACTGAAGCTTTCTTT
>TRBV5-1|NA|NA|TRBJ2-2
CASSYGDITGELFF
TGCGCCAGCAGCTATGGGGACATCACCGGGGAGCTGTTTTTT
>TRBV12-2|NA|NA|TRBJ1-5
CASRLMDRDREGGNQPQHF
TGTGCAAGTCGCCTCATGGACAGAGACAGGGAAGGTGGCAATCAGCCCCAGCATTTT